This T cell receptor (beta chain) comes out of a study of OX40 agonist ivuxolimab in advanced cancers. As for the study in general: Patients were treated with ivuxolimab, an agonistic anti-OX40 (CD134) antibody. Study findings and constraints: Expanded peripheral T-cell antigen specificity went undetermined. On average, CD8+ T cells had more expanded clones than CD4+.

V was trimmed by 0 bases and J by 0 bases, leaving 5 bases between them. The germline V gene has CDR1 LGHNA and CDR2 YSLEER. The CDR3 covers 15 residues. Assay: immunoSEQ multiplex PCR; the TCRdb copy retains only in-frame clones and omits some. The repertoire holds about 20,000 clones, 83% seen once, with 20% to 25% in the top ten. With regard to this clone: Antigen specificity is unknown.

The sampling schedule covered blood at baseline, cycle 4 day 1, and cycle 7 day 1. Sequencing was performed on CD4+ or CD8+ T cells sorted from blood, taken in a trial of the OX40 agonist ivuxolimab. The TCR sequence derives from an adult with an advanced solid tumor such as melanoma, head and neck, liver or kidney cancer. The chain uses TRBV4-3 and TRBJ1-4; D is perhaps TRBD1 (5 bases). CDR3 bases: TGCGCCAGCAGCCAAGAGGGGGCAACTAATGAAAAACTGTTTTTT. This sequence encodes CASSQEGATNEKLFF.